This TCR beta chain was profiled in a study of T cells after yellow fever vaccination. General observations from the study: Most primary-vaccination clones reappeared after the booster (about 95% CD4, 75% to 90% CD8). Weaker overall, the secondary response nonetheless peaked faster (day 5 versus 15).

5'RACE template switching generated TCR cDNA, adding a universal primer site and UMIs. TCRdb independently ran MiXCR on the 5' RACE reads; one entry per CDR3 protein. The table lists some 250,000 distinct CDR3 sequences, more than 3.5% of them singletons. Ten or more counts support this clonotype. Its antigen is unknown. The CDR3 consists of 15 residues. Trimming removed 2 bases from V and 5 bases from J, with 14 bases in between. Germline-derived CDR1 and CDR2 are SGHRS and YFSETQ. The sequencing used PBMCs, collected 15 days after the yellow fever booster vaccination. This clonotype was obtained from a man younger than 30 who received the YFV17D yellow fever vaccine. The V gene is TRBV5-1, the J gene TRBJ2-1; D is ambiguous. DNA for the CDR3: TGCGCCAGCAGCTTAAACAGAGGTGGTAACAATGAGCAGTTCTTC. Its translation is CASSLNRGGNNEQFF.